This record covers a single T cell receptor beta chain. The germline V gene has CDR1 LGHDT and CDR2 YNNKEL (reference sequence). This CDR3 is 15 amino acids long. Deletions cut 4 bases from V and 7 bases from J, with 17 bases between. This sample is part of a study of blood T cell repertoires in COVID-19. Assay: immunoSEQ multiplex PCR; the TCRdb copy retains only in-frame clones and omits some. The top ten clones hold 6.5% to 8% of a sample with approximately 300,000 clones, 75% to 95% of them seen once. Sequenced: peripheral blood. J is TRBJ1-5 and V is TRBV3-1 (or the pseudogene TRBV3-2); TRBD1 might be the D (6 bases). This clonotype originated in a woman in her twenties or thirties with COVID-19, enrolled during active disease. The CDR3 spells CASSPKSHRAQPQHF. CDR3 in DNA: TGTGCCAGCAGCCCGAAATCACACAGGGCCCAGCCCCAGCATTTT.